The 22 T cell receptor beta chains reported below all come from one sample, sequenced in a study of identical twins. One entry per CDR3 protein, called by TCRdb with MiXCR from the 5' RACE reads. Of about 430,000 distinct CDR3 sequences listed, around 18% are singletons. The sequenced material came from naive T cells sorted from blood. These receptors all come from a man aged 50 or older in good health.

At least ten counts were recorded for this clonotype. J is TRBJ2-7 and V is TRBV4-1; tentatively, D is TRBD1 (6 bases). The CDR3 consists of 14 residues. Trimming took off 1 base at V and 7 bases at J, with 14 bases between the two ends. The germline gives CDR1 MGHRA, CDR2 YSYEKL. In nucleotides, the CDR3 is TGCGCCAGCAGCCAAGGGGCAGGGGTTCTTGAGCAGTACTTC. Its protein product is CASSQGAGVLEQYF.

V is TRBV10-3 and J is TRBJ2-1; D gene ambiguous. The CDR3 is 12 residues long. The ends were cut back, 4 bases at V and 6 bases at J, with 7 bases in the middle. Germline V gene lookup returns CDR1 ENHRY and CDR2 SYGVKD. Here the CDR3 reads CAISGATNEQFF. Here the CDR3 DNA reads TGTGCCATCAGTGGCGCGACCAATGAGCAGTTCTTC.

The chain recombines TRBV12-3 or TRBV12-4 with TRBJ2-3; 12 bases agree with TRBD2. The V and J ends lost 4 bases and 2 bases, in that order; junction bases with no gene match: 16. CDR3 length: 20 amino acids. The CDR3 DNA follows: TGTGCCAGCAGTTCTGAACGCCTTGGACTAGCGGGGCTATACACAGATACGCAGTATTTT. Amino acid sequence: CASSSERLGLAGLYTDTQYF.

The chain is built from TRBV6-2 or TRBV6-3 and TRBJ1-5; 8 nucleotides match TRBD1. The CDR3 runs to 13 residues. Unmatched junction bases numbered 4, after V lost 6 bases and J lost 6 bases. Germline V gene lookup returns CDR1 MNHEY and CDR2 SVGEGT. CDR3 DNA: TGTGCCAGCAGGGACAGGGTAATTCAGCCCCAGCATTTT. Translation: CASRDRVIQPQHF.

This clonotype turned up a few times. DNA for the CDR3: TGCAGTGCCACCCCCTACAATGAGCAGTTCTTC. Translating it yields CSATPYNEQFF. The rearrangement joins TRBV20-1 to TRBJ2-1, with no clear D. Germline CDR1 reads DFQATT; CDR2 reads SNEGSKA (reference sequence). The length of the CDR3 is 11 residues. The V end lost 6 bases, the J end lost 2 bases, and 5 bases lay between the germline ends.

This clonotype was seen more than once but under ten times. The gene calls are TRBV7-2 and TRBJ2-2, with a weak D call TRBD2 (6 bases). The germline V gene encodes CDR1 SGHTA and CDR2 FQGNSA. V lost 2 bases and J lost 1, with 14 bases in between. The CDR3 consists of 17 residues. The CDR3 nucleotides read TGTGCCAGCAGCTTATTGTCCGGGGGTCGGAACACCGGGGAGCTGTTTTTT. Encoded protein: CASSLLSGGRNTGELFF.

The table lists this clonotype with a few counts. This chain connects TRBV5-5 to TRBJ2-7; weak D call: TRBD1 (6 bases). The CDR3 sequence is 16 residues long. Per the germline V gene, CDR1 is SGHKS and CDR2 is YYEKEE (reference sequence). The V and J ends lost 4 bases and 1 base respectively, with 18 bases between them. CDR3 in amino acids: CASSHVPDSASYEQYF. The CDR3 DNA follows: TGTGCCAGCAGCCACGTCCCGGACAGTGCGTCCTACGAGCAGTACTTC. The complete variable domain, with remaining parts taken from reference TRBV5-5 and TRBJ2-7, reads DAGVTQSPTHLIKTRGQQVTLRCSPISGHKSVSWYQQVLGQGPQFIFQYYEKEERGRGNFPDRFSARQFPNYSSELNVNALLLGDSALYLCASSHVPDSASYEQYFGPGTRLTVT.

The V call is TRBV29-1, the J call TRBJ1-1, with D hard to call. Trimming took 2 bases from V and 0 from J, leaving 16 bases between them. The CDR3 loop spans 16 amino acids. Germline assignment: CDR1 SQVTM and CDR2 ANQGSEA. CDR3 sequence: CSVEPMGAGLNTEAFF. The CDR3 DNA sequence: TGCAGCGTTGAACCAATGGGCGCAGGCTTGAACACTGAAGCTTTCTTT.

This clonotype has more than one count but fewer than ten. This chain links TRBV20-1 with TRBJ2-1; tentative D call: TRBD2 (6 bases). With 4 bases removed from V and 1 base from J, the gap between germline ends came to 11 bases. This CDR3 spans 14 amino acids. Germline CDR1 is DFQATT and CDR2 is SNEGSKA (reference sequence). The CDR3 spells CSAMTGTSYNEQFF. CDR3 sequence (DNA): TGCAGTGCTATGACCGGGACTTCCTACAATGAGCAGTTCTTC.

The chain's CDR3 is CASSIAASGRRNEQFF. The CDR3 coding sequence is TGCGCCAGCAGCATAGCGGCCTCCGGACGGCGCAATGAGCAGTTCTTC. The rearrangement joins TRBV4-1 to TRBJ2-1, with D maybe TRBD2 (6 bases). V was trimmed by 5 bases and J by 6 bases, leaving 20 bases between them. Germline V gene lookup returns CDR1 MGHRA and CDR2 YSYEKL. CDR3 size: 16 residues.

This clonotype was counted many times. This sequence joins TRBV11-2 and TRBJ2-3; a possible D gene is TRBD1 (6 bases). The CDR3 is 15 amino acids. V lost 3 bases to trimming and J lost 2 bases, with 12 bases between them. Germline CDR1 and CDR2: SGHAT and FQNNGV. As DNA, the CDR3 is TGTGCCAGCAGCTTCTACCGGGACAACACAGATACGCAGTATTTT. The encoded protein is CASSFYRDNTDTQYF.

This clonotype was seen only a few times. V usage is TRBV7-8 and J usage is TRBJ2-2; the D gene is possibly TRBD1 (6 bases). Germline values: CDR1 SGHVS, CDR2 FQNEAQ. CDR3 length: 19 amino acids. V lost 1 base to trimming and J lost 4 bases, with 22 bases between them. CDR3 loop: CASSLGPRQVRASTGELFF. The CDR3 DNA reads TGTGCCAGCAGCTTAGGCCCTAGACAGGTTAGGGCTAGCACCGGGGAGCTGTTTTTT.

A word on this clonotype: Just one base apart from a much larger clone, this may be a read error. The V gene is TRBV20-1, the J gene TRBJ1-1; D gene uncertain. Germline CDR1 is DFQATT and CDR2 is SNEGSKA (reference sequence). The ends were cut back, 5 bases at V and 1 base at J, with 8 bases in the middle. The CDR3 length is 12 residues. The CDR3 loop reads CSAGRKNTEAFF. CDR3 bases: TGCAGTGCTGGACGGAAGAACACTGAAGCTTTCTTT.

V usage is TRBV20-1 and J usage is TRBJ1-1, with a possible D match to TRBD1 (5 bases). The V end was cut by 6 bases, the J end by 1 base, with 9 bases between. Per germline, CDR1 DFQATT and CDR2 SNEGSKA (reference sequence). The CDR3 is made up of 12 amino acids. CDR3 nucleotides: TGCAGTGCCAGGGCGGGGAACACTGAAGCTTTCTTT. Translated: CSARAGNTEAFF.

The chain combines TRBV2 with TRBJ2-7, with 12 bases fitting TRBD2. CDR1 SNHLY and CDR2 FYNNEI come from the germline V gene. The length of the CDR3 is 15 residues. Losses at the gene ends were 6 bases for V and 6 bases for J; bases not matched to a gene: 9. The DNA of the CDR3 is TGTGCCAGCAGATCCACTAGCGGGAGGACGGGCGAGCAGTACTTC. Its translation: CASRSTSGRTGEQYF.

Many counts were recorded for this clonotype. This sequence joins TRBV5-1 and TRBJ2-3; D is uncertain. The CDR3 spans 15 residues. Trimming pared 4 bases from V and 0 bases from J, leaving 12 bases between. CDR1 SGHRS and CDR2 YFSETQ come from the germline V gene. CDR3 sequence: CASSARRASTDTQYF. The CDR3 coding sequence is TGCGCCAGCAGCGCTCGACGGGCTAGCACAGATACGCAGTATTTT.

The rearrangement links TRBV6-5 to TRBJ2-1; TRBD1 or TRBD2 may be the D gene (6 bases each). This CDR3 comprises 14 residues. V dropped 0 bases and J dropped 11 bases, with 14 bases sitting between them. From germline, CDR1 is MNHEY and CDR2 SVGAGI. CDR3 protein: CASSYSIGGGKQFF. The CDR3 DNA reads TGTGCCAGCAGTTACTCGATAGGGGGAGGAAAGCAGTTCTTC.

The J gene is TRBJ2-1, the V gene TRBV30; the D is unclear. Trimming shortened V by 2 bases and J by 8 bases, and 10 bases separated the two germline ends. The CDR3 is made up of 12 amino acids. CDR1 is GTSNPN and CDR2 is SVGIG in the germline V gene (reference sequence). CDR3 bases: TGTGCCTGGAGTCCCCTATCTTATGAGCAGTTCTTC. Residues: CAWSPLSYEQFF.

This clonotype has a count of ten or more. J is TRBJ1-2 and V is TRBV4-3; D unclear. CDR1 and CDR2 from the germline V gene are LGHNA and YSLEER. The CDR3 contains 14 residues. V was shortened by 6 bases and J by 2 bases, with 13 bases between the two germline ends. For the CDR3, the DNA is TGCGCCAGCAGTCCCTCGACGGGGAACTATGGCTACACCTTC. This codes for CASSPSTGNYGYTF.

The chain combines TRBV20-1 with TRBJ2-7; TRBD1 aligns across 7 bases. From germline, CDR1 is DFQATT and CDR2 SNEGSKA (reference sequence). With V trimmed by 6 bases and J by 2 bases, 10 bases remained unmatched. CDR3 length equals 14 residues. CDR3 residues: CSAPTGLETYEQYF. The CDR3 DNA follows: TGCAGTGCCCCGACAGGGCTCGAAACCTACGAGCAGTACTTC.

The chain joins TRBV20-1 to TRBJ1-2; D not certain. The CDR3 extends over 17 amino acids. V was cut by 1 base and J by 3 bases, with 21 bases left in between. CDR1 DFQATT and CDR2 SNEGSKA come from the germline V gene (reference sequence). The chain's CDR3 is CSARATLGGGVDYGYTF. In nucleotides, the CDR3 is TGCAGTGCTAGAGCAACTCTAGGAGGAGGCGTGGACTATGGCTACACCTTC.

The V and J genes are TRBV20-1 and TRBJ1-1; D uncertain. Trimming removed 2 bases from V and 0 bases from J, with 10 bases in between. The CDR3 covers 14 residues. Germline lookup yields CDR1 DFQATT and CDR2 SNEGSKA (reference sequence). In DNA, the CDR3 is TGCAGTGCTAGAAACAGCCAACTGAACACTGAAGCTTTCTTT. It encodes CSARNSQLNTEAFF.